This T cell receptor beta chain was identified during a study of memory CD4+ T cells and cytomegalovirus serostatus. Study overall: This sample comes from healthy Belgian adults, eight to ten CMV seropositive, some 22 seronegative.

Single viable CD3+CD4+CD8-CD45RO+ cells were sorted as the memory CD4+ T cells. CMV serostatus came from serum IgG against pp150, pp28, p38, p52. Trimming removed 5 bases at V and 7 bases at J, with 23 bases between. Germline V gene data show CDR1 as SGHDN and CDR2 as FVKESK. The CDR3 length is 16 residues. Assay used: immunoSEQ multiplex PCR; TCRdb lists only in-frame clones, some missing. The data hold tens of thousands of clones, with about three quarters observed a single time. The rearrangement joins TRBV14 to TRBJ1-2; no definite D call. Sequences were obtained from memory CD4+ T cells from blood. This TCR derives from an adult in good health and CMV-seronegative. For the CDR3, the DNA is TGTGCCAGCAGCTCGACCGGACTCCTGCCCGGGAGTGGCTACACCTTC. Protein product: CASSSTGLLPGSGYTF. The full variable domain, in which reference TRBV14 and TRBJ1-2 provide the parts outside the CDR3, is EAGVTQFPSHSVIEKGQTVTLRCDPISGHDNLYWYRRVMGKEIKFLLHFVKESKQDESGMPNNRFLAERTGGTYSTLKVQPAELEDSGVYFCASSSTGLLPGSGYTFGSGTRLTVV.